The present T cell receptor (beta chain) was sequenced within a study of beta chain features in type 1 diabetes. Study-level results: TCRB CDR3 length was moderately but significantly reduced in all four CD4+ subsets of Type 1 diabetes patients. The VDJ junctions of type 1 diabetes patients carried fewer insertions and more deletions. Possible PCR preference for shorter templates applied equally to patients and controls.

Germline trimming cut 0 bases from V and 8 bases from J; bases unmatched to any gene: 8. The CDR3 extends over 14 amino acids. Germline CDR1 reads SQVTM; CDR2 reads ANQGSEA. Expressed TCRB transcripts were sequenced because the entire RNA isolate underwent reverse transcription. TCRdb keeps only in-frame clones here, not all; method: immunoSEQ multiplex PCR. The table shows about 620,000 clones, with roughly 16% occurring only once. This clone has only a few counts. Its antigen is unknown. The sequence came from a man between 18 and 35 years old in good health. The rearrangement links TRBV29-1 to TRBJ2-3; 7 positions agree with TRBD2. Specimen: naive CD4+ T cells from blood. In nucleotides, the CDR3 is TGCAGCGTTGAAGATGGGAGCGGGGTCGGTACGCAGTATTTT. Encoded protein: CSVEDGSGVGTQYF.